The rows below give T cell receptor beta chains drawn from one sample of a study of blood T cell repertoires in COVID-19. The data were produced by immunoSEQ multiplex PCR, yet TCRdb's version contains in-frame clones alone and is incomplete. The sample holds 130,000 to 150,000 clones; around nine tenths are singletons and the top ten take under 3%. Sequenced material: peripheral blood. All receptors derive from a human donor in a cohort sampled during active COVID-19. Both conserved end residues are part of each CDR3. A D gene is named only where the DNA matches it firmly. Size values are once, few and many counts, or a class for expanded clones, and some rows have none.

cdr3_nt | cdr3_aa | clone_size | v_call | d_call | j_call
TGTGCCAGCAGCCACAGGGGGCAGTATGAGCAGTTCTTC | CASSHRGQYEQFF | . | TRBV27 | TRBD1 | TRBJ2-1
TGTGCCAGCACCAAAAGCGGGGCAGAAACAGATACGCAGTATTTT | CASTKSGAETDTQYF | . | TRBV6-5 | TRBD2 | TRBJ2-3
TGTGCCAGCAGTTACTCACAGGGGGCTCTACGAGGCTACACCTTC | CASSYSQGALRGYTF | . | TRBV6-2/TRBV6-3 | TRBD1 | TRBJ1-2
TGTGCCAGCAGCTACCCCGAGGACAGGATCTATAGCTACACCTTC | CASSYPEDRIYSYTF | . | TRBV11-2 | TRBD1 | TRBJ1-2
TGCGCCAGCAGCCTACTCGAGGAGGGCACTGAAGCTTTCTTT | CASSLLEEGTEAFF | . | TRBV5-1 | . | TRBJ1-1
TGTGCCAGCAGCCGCGCCTTGTCCTACGAGCAGTACTTC | CASSRALSYEQYF | . | TRBV5-4 | . | TRBJ2-7
TGTGCCAGCAGTTTAGTCGGCAGGGGAAATGAAGCTTTCTTT | CASSLVGRGNEAFF | . | TRBV28 | . | TRBJ1-1
TGTGCCAGCTCACCAAACAGGGTCGAGACCCAGTACTTC | CASSPNRVETQYF | . | TRBV18 | . | TRBJ2-5
TGTGCCAGCAGTCAGGGTAACCAAGAGACCCAGTACTTC | CASSQGNQETQYF | . | TRBV28 | . | TRBJ2-5
TGTGCCAGCAGTGAAGCGCTTCGCCTAGCGGGAATCCCGCGTAATAGGTACAATGAGCAGTTCTTC | CASSEALRLAGIPRNRYNEQFF | . | TRBV6-1 | TRBD2 | TRBJ2-1
TGTGCCATCTCGGCGGGACCGTACATTGAGCAGTTCTTC | CAISAGPYIEQFF | . | TRBV6-5 | . | TRBJ2-1
TGCGCCAGCAGCTTGGTTCTAGCGGGGGGCACTTACAATGAGCAGTTCTTC | CASSLVLAGGTYNEQFF | . | TRBV5-1 | TRBD2 | TRBJ2-1
TGTGCCAGCAGCCAAGAACTAGCGCATTCCTCCTACGAGCAGTACTTC | CASSQELAHSSYEQYF | . | TRBV4-2 | TRBD2 | TRBJ2-7
TGTGCCAGCAGTTATTCACAGGGCTACGAGCAGTACTTC | CASSYSQGYEQYF | . | TRBV6-2/TRBV6-3 | . | TRBJ2-7
TGCGCCAGCAGCCCGTCGTCGCACAGGTTTGAGACCCAGTACTTC | CASSPSSHRFETQYF | . | TRBV4-1 | . | TRBJ2-5
TGTGCCAGCAGTACCCGAGGGGGTTTGGGCTACACCTTC | CASSTRGGLGYTF | . | TRBV6-2/TRBV6-3 | . | TRBJ1-2
TGTGCCAGCAGCTTAGCGGAGGGAGAGGGCACTGAAGCTTTCTTT | CASSLAEGEGTEAFF | few | TRBV7-6 | . | TRBJ1-1
TGCGCCAGCAGCTTTCTCATATCGACTAGCGGGGGGAGCAGAAATACAGATACGCAGTATTTT | CASSFLISTSGGSRNTDTQYF | . | TRBV5-1 | TRBD2 | TRBJ2-3
TGTGCCAGCAGTGAAGCAGGGTCGAACACTGAAGCTTTCTTT | CASSEAGSNTEAFF | . | TRBV28 | . | TRBJ1-1
TGCGCCACCACAAGGGGGGGACGGGAGACCCAGTACTTC | CATTRGGRETQYF | once | TRBV10-1 | . | TRBJ2-5
TGTGCCAGTACTCGACAGGGGGCTTATGATGAGCAGTTCTTC | CASTRQGAYDEQFF | . | TRBV19 | TRBD1 | TRBJ2-1
TGTGCCAGCCGACAGACTTACACAGATACGCAGTATTTT | CASRQTYTDTQYF | . | TRBV6-5 | . | TRBJ2-3
TGCGCCAGCAGTCACCCCGACAGGGGGTGGAATGAGCAGTTCTTC | CASSHPDRGWNEQFF | . | TRBV23-1 | TRBD1 | TRBJ2-1
TGCGCCAGCAGCCAAGATCTGGCGGGAGGGGGGGTAGCCAAAAACATTCAGTACTTC | CASSQDLAGGGVAKNIQYF | . | TRBV4-3 | TRBD2 | TRBJ2-4
TGTGCCAGTAGTATTTCCGGGAATGCGTACAATGAGCAGTTCTTC | CASSISGNAYNEQFF | once | TRBV19 | . | TRBJ2-1
TGTGCCAGCAGTTTAGCGCGGGTTGGCTACACCTTC | CASSLARVGYTF | once | TRBV12-3/TRBV12-4 | . | TRBJ1-2
TGCGCCAGCAGCCCGACCGGGAACCCTAGCGGGGTGAACAATGAGCAGTTCTTC | CASSPTGNPSGVNNEQFF | once | TRBV4-3 | TRBD2 | TRBJ2-1
TGTGCCAGCAGTGAGCGGAACCTCTCTGGAAACACCATATATTTT | CASSERNLSGNTIYF | . | TRBV2 | . | TRBJ1-3
TGTGCCAGCAGCCCCCAGGGGACGCCCAGCTCCTACAATGAGCAGTTCTTC | CASSPQGTPSSYNEQFF | . | TRBV7-3 | . | TRBJ2-1
TGTGCCAGCAGCTTAGTTAACAGGGGGCGGACTGAAGCTTTCTTT | CASSLVNRGRTEAFF | . | TRBV7-8 | TRBD1 | TRBJ1-1
TGTGCCAGCAGTTACAGGGGAGGCAACTACGAGCAGTACTTC | CASSYRGGNYEQYF | few | TRBV27 | . | TRBJ2-7
TGTGCCAGCAGCACTAGCGGGAGTTACAATGAGCAGTTCTTC | CASSTSGSYNEQFF | . | TRBV5-4 | TRBD2 | TRBJ2-1
TGTGCCAGCAGCCAAGACCTTGGCGGGAGTGGCTCAGATACGCAGTATTTT | CASSQDLGGSGSDTQYF | . | TRBV4-2 | TRBD2 | TRBJ2-3
TGTGCCAGCTCCGCACAGGGGGCGCGGAGGACAGATACGCAGTATTTT | CASSAQGARRTDTQYF | . | TRBV2 | TRBD1 | TRBJ2-3
TGCAGTGCTTCATCCGGGACACAACACACCTTC | CSASSGTQHTF | . | TRBV20-1 | . | TRBJ1-2
TGCGCCAGCAGCTTGGTTAGCTCTGGAAACACCATATATTTT | CASSLVSSGNTIYF | . | TRBV5-1 | . | TRBJ1-3
TGCGCCAGCAGCCAAGTGGGGGCTACAGCCTACGAGCAGTACTTC | CASSQVGATAYEQYF | . | TRBV4-1 | . | TRBJ2-7
TGTGCCAGCAGCCCAGGACAGGGGCAGTCTGCTTCACCCCTCCACTTT | CASSPGQGQSASPLHF | . | TRBV7-6 | TRBD1 | TRBJ1-6
TGTGCCAGCAGCGTAGGACAGGGGAACACTGAAGCTTTCTTT | CASSVGQGNTEAFF | few | TRBV9 | TRBD1 | TRBJ1-1
TGTGCCAGCAGCGGGGAGGGGAGTGGCTACACCTTC | CASSGEGSGYTF | . | TRBV11-1 | . | TRBJ1-2
TGTGCCCTTAAACAGGGAGCGGCTTTGAACACTGAAGCTTTCTTT | CALKQGAALNTEAFF | . | TRBV6-5 | . | TRBJ1-1
TGCGCCAGCAGCCCCTCCGGTTCCCAAGAGACCCAGTACTTC | CASSPSGSQETQYF | . | TRBV5-1 | . | TRBJ2-5
TGTGCCAGCAGTGAAATAACAGTGCTGGGTCAGCCCCAGCATTTT | CASSEITVLGQPQHF | . | TRBV6-1 | . | TRBJ1-5
TGTGCCAGTAGTATAAGTGGGGGCGGCTATGGCTACACCTTC | CASSISGGGYGYTF | . | TRBV19 | . | TRBJ1-2
TGTGCCAGCTTTTCCAGGAACAATCAGCCCCAGCATTTT | CASFSRNNQPQHF | . | TRBV28 | . | TRBJ1-5
TGTGCCAGCAGCGTTAACAGGGGGCGGGCCAAAAACATTCAGTACTTC | CASSVNRGRAKNIQYF | . | TRBV13 | TRBD1 | TRBJ2-4
TGTGCCAGCAGCCAAGGGAGGACCGGGGAGCTGTTTTTT | CASSQGRTGELFF | once | TRBV4-2 | . | TRBJ2-2
TGTGCTAGCAGCTTACTTGGGGGGGCCGATGAGCAGTTCTTC | CASSLLGGADEQFF | . | TRBV7-7 | . | TRBJ2-1
TGTGCCAGCAGCTTAATAGGGGGCACTGAAGCTTTCTTT | CASSLIGGTEAFF | . | TRBV7-2 | . | TRBJ1-1
TGCGCCAGCACCTTGGCCCAAGATACGCAGTATTTT | CASTLAQDTQYF | . | TRBV5-1 | . | TRBJ2-3
TGTGCCAGCTCACCCGCCTCGGACAGAACTAGCACCTTC | CASSPASDRTSTF | . | TRBV18 | . | TRBJ1-2
TGTGCCAGCAGCTTACGGGAGCGGGGGGTCCCAGATACGCAGTATTTT | CASSLRERGVPDTQYF | . | TRBV7-2 | TRBD2 | TRBJ2-3